The clone carrying this TCR beta chain appeared many times. Its specificity is not known. The source of the sample is a study of regulatory T cells in long-lasting Graves disease. Germline values: CDR1 SGHRS, CDR2 YFSETQ. The CDR3 is 14 residues long. Trimming took 0 bases from V and 6 from J; bases not matched to a gene: 5. Time point meaning: newly diagnosed GD, antithyroid drugs for less than 3 months. From RNA extracted from PBMCs, the TCR library was made. Findings and limits, study-wide: Repertoires from persistent disease leaned toward TRBV28, TRBJ1-2 and TRBJ2-5.

Arm-PCR of CDR3 regions with iRepertoire HTBI primers generated TCR beta libraries. TCRdb fed the multiplex PCR reads into MiXCR, producing one record per CDR3 protein. The data contain hundreds of thousands of distinct CDR3 sequences, roughly 15% of them singletons. The same data also went into a second study, on T cells in Graves' hyperthyroidism and ophthalmopathy. This second report adds: From stable hyperthyroidism, ophthalmopathy was separated by a 13 V-J model.

Sequenced material: peripheral blood mononuclear cells (PBMCs), taken at new diagnosis, from a patient treated with antithyroid drugs. The clonotype was recovered from a woman between 40 and 65 years old with Graves disease. The chain has TRBV5-1 and TRBJ1-2; 7 nucleotides match TRBD1. The CDR3 sequence: CASSLATGSDGYTF. In DNA, the CDR3 is TGCGCCAGCAGCTTGGCGACAGGGTCGGATGGCTACACCTTC.